Listed below are T cell receptor beta chains from one sample, sequenced in a study of blood T cell repertoires in COVID-19. The assay was immunoSEQ multiplex PCR, and TCRdb's table has in-frame clones only and misses some. The sample lists 85,000 to 120,000 clones; just under 85% were seen once. The source material was peripheral blood. The source of these receptors is a man between 40 and 49 years old with active or convalescent COVID-19. The CDR3 runs from the conserved cysteine through the conserved F or W. Each record gives: J gene, D gene, CDR3 length, clone size, V gene, CDR3 DNA, CDR3 protein. D genes are given only for firm matches. Rows may omit the clone size; those that give it use once, few, many or a size class.

J gene: TRBJ2-7; D gene: .; CDR3 length: 14; clone size: .; V gene: TRBV25-1; CDR3 DNA: TGTGCCAGCAGCGGGGGGCCGATGCCCTACGAGCAGTACTTC; CDR3 protein: CASSGGPMPYEQYF
J gene: TRBJ2-2; D gene: TRBD2; CDR3 length: 16; clone size: .; V gene: TRBV18; CDR3 DNA: TGTGCCAGCTCCCTCACTAGCGGGAAGAACACCGGGGAGCTGTTTTTT; CDR3 protein: CASSLTSGKNTGELFF
J gene: TRBJ1-1; D gene: TRBD1; CDR3 length: 18; clone size: .; V gene: TRBV5-1; CDR3 DNA: TGCGCCAGCAGCTTGGCAATCGGACAGGGAATAGCCCCAGTACAAGCTTTCTTT; CDR3 protein: CASSLAIGQGIAPVQAFF
J gene: TRBJ1-1; D gene: .; CDR3 length: 14; clone size: few; V gene: TRBV3-1/TRBV3-2; CDR3 DNA: TGTGCCAGCAGCCCCTGGGCAGACAACACTGAAGCTTTCTTT; CDR3 protein: CASSPWADNTEAFF
J gene: TRBJ2-1; D gene: TRBD1; CDR3 length: 14; clone size: .; V gene: TRBV6-2/TRBV6-3; CDR3 DNA: TGTGCCAGCAGTAATACAGGGGGTAGGGATGAGCAGTTCTTC; CDR3 protein: CASSNTGGRDEQFF
J gene: TRBJ2-5; D gene: .; CDR3 length: 12; clone size: .; V gene: TRBV29-1; CDR3 DNA: TGCAGCGTTGGGGACACCCAAGAGACCCAGTACTTC; CDR3 protein: CSVGDTQETQYF
J gene: TRBJ2-5; D gene: .; CDR3 length: 12; clone size: .; V gene: TRBV13; CDR3 DNA: TGTGCCAGCAGCTTAGGCCGGGGGACCCAGTACTTC; CDR3 protein: CASSLGRGTQYF
J gene: TRBJ1-1; D gene: .; CDR3 length: 15; clone size: .; V gene: TRBV6-6; CDR3 DNA: TGTGCCAGCAGTTACTCGTACGGGTTGAACACTGAAGCTTTCTTT; CDR3 protein: CASSYSYGLNTEAFF
J gene: TRBJ1-5; D gene: .; CDR3 length: 13; clone size: .; V gene: TRBV9; CDR3 DNA: TGTGCCAGCAGCGTTTCTAGCGATCAGCCCCAGCATTTT; CDR3 protein: CASSVSSDQPQHF
J gene: TRBJ2-2; D gene: TRBD2; CDR3 length: 18; clone size: .; V gene: TRBV4-2; CDR3 DNA: TGTGCCAGCAGCCAAGAAAGCCTAGCGGGGGGGCTTGGCGGGGAGCTGTTTTTT; CDR3 protein: CASSQESLAGGLGGELFF
J gene: TRBJ2-7; D gene: TRBD2; CDR3 length: 15; clone size: .; V gene: TRBV7-9; CDR3 DNA: TGTGCCAGCAGCAATAGCGGGGGAAGCACCTACGAGCAGTACTTC; CDR3 protein: CASSNSGGSTYEQYF
J gene: TRBJ1-2; D gene: TRBD1; CDR3 length: 15; clone size: .; V gene: TRBV6-5; CDR3 DNA: TGTGCCAGCAGCACAGGACAGGGCCGTATCTATGGCTACACCTTC; CDR3 protein: CASSTGQGRIYGYTF
J gene: TRBJ2-1; D gene: .; CDR3 length: 12; clone size: .; V gene: TRBV19; CDR3 DNA: TGTGCCAGTAGTATCCCAGGGGGGGAGCAGTTCTTC; CDR3 protein: CASSIPGGEQFF
J gene: TRBJ1-3; D gene: .; CDR3 length: 18; clone size: .; V gene: TRBV7-6; CDR3 DNA: TGTGCCAGCAGCGGTAGCGCGGCGGGCGGGGGCTCTGGAAACACCATATATTTT; CDR3 protein: CASSGSAAGGGSGNTIYF
J gene: TRBJ1-6; D gene: .; CDR3 length: 14; clone size: .; V gene: TRBV10-3; CDR3 DNA: TGTGCCATCAGTCAAAACAGGGAAGCGGCACCCCTCCACTTT; CDR3 protein: CAISQNREAAPLHF
J gene: TRBJ1-3; D gene: .; CDR3 length: 13; clone size: .; V gene: TRBV10-3; CDR3 DNA: TGTGCCATCAGGCAGGGGTTTGGAAACACCATATATTTT; CDR3 protein: CAIRQGFGNTIYF
J gene: TRBJ1-1; D gene: .; CDR3 length: 15; clone size: .; V gene: TRBV19; CDR3 DNA: TGTGCCAGTAACCGATTGACTCTCCCGAACACTGAAGCTTTCTTT; CDR3 protein: CASNRLTLPNTEAFF
J gene: TRBJ2-1; D gene: .; CDR3 length: 15; clone size: .; V gene: TRBV5-4; CDR3 DNA: TGTGCCAGCAGCTTGGAGTGGGAGACCTACAATGAGCAGTTCTTC; CDR3 protein: CASSLEWETYNEQFF
J gene: TRBJ1-1; D gene: TRBD1; CDR3 length: 13; clone size: .; V gene: TRBV5-4; CDR3 DNA: TGTGCCAGCAGCCGGGACAGTACCATTGAAGCTTTCTTT; CDR3 protein: CASSRDSTIEAFF
J gene: TRBJ2-7; D gene: .; CDR3 length: 14; clone size: .; V gene: TRBV7-9; CDR3 DNA: TGTGCCAGCAGCTTAATCGACAAATCCTACGAGCAGTACTTC; CDR3 protein: CASSLIDKSYEQYF
J gene: TRBJ2-5; D gene: .; CDR3 length: 13; clone size: .; V gene: TRBV12-3/TRBV12-4; CDR3 DNA: TGTGCCAGCACCAAAAGGGGGAAAGAGACCCAGTACTTC; CDR3 protein: CASTKRGKETQYF
J gene: TRBJ1-4; D gene: TRBD1; CDR3 length: 16; clone size: .; V gene: TRBV7-6; CDR3 DNA: TGTGCCAGCAGCTTAGATGTAGGGACAGGGGGCGAAAAACTGTTTTTT; CDR3 protein: CASSLDVGTGGEKLFF